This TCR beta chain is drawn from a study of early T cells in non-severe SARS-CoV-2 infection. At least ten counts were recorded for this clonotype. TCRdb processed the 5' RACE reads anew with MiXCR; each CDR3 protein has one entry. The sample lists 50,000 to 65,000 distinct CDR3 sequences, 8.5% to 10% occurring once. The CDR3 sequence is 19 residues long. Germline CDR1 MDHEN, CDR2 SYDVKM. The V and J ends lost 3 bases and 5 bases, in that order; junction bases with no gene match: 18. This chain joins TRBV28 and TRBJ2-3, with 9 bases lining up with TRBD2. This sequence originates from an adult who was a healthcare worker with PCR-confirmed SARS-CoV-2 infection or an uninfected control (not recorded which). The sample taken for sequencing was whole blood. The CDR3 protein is CASSFNLGASGTQVDTQYF. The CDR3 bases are TGTGCCAGCAGTTTCAACCTCGGGGCTAGCGGGACACAAGTAGATACGCAGTATTTT.